This T cell receptor beta chain was profiled in a study of Ad26.COV2.S vaccination and SARS-CoV-2 variants listed by TCRdb under 2021. About the full investigation: Donors in the vaccine arm were drawn from COV1001, a multicentre, randomized, double-blind, placebo-controlled phase I-IIa trial testing Ad26.COV2.S in healthy adults. Ad26.COV2.S was administered intramuscularly at a dose of 5x10^10 or 1x10^11 viral particles, either as one shot or as two shots given 56 days apart. The specificity and breadth of SARS-CoV-2-reactive T cell receptors after Ad26.COV2.S vaccination were assessed by TCRbeta repertoire sequencing. A total of 32 samples were included in the TCR-sequenced set, comprising 19 Ad26.COV2.S vaccine recipients, 5 placebo recipients and 8 SARS-CoV-2 convalescent individuals. Trial participants were randomized into five groups of five: low-dose or high-dose Ad26.COV2.S given once or twice, or placebo on both occasions. Investigators remained blinded to trial group allocation during experiments and outcome assessment. Points the paper makes about the study in general: Compared with placebo recipients, Ad26.COV2.S recipients showed higher spike-specific TCR breadth (P = 0.0014). Vaccine and placebo recipients had similar non-spike TCR breadth, a finding consistent with the vaccine containing only spike. According to the authors, total T cell responses may have been underestimated by the TCR breadth and depth analyses. After vaccination, substantial breadth of spike-specific CD8+ and CD4+ T cell responses was reported. The study was not powered for comparison of responses between vaccine doses or regimens.

The sample's treatment or condition, from its label and the paper: around 19 received Ad26.COV2.S at low or high dose, single or two shots; 5 received placebo; per-sample allocation not given. Repertoires of vaccine and placebo recipients were sequenced from samples taken on day 63 after the first injection. In Cohort 1b, some 25 adults aged 18-55 years were enrolled at a single site in Boston, USA, between 29 July and 7 August 2020. Ad26.COV2.S was a replication-incompetent adenovirus type 26 vector that expressed a prefusion-stabilized SARS-CoV-2 spike protein derived from the original Wuhan strain. The immunoSEQ Assay was used to sequence TCRbeta CDR3 regions. After extraction, genomic DNA underwent amplification by bias-controlled multiplex PCR, followed by high-throughput sequencing. The authors processed their data as follows. To quantify the absolute abundance of every unique TCRbeta CDR3 region, sequences were collapsed and filtered. T cell fraction was estimated by normalization of TCRbeta template counts to usable DNA, with usable DNA being measured through amplification of reference genes present in all nucleated cells. Repertoire TCRs were annotated as SARS-CoV-2-specific by exact matching of V gene, CDR3 amino acid sequence and J gene to a known reactive TCR set. The reference SARS-CoV-2 TCR set was derived from MIRA and filtered for enrichment in COVID-19-positive ImmuneCODE repertoires, a step that removed public or cross-reactive TCRs. Drawing on the MIRA antigens, annotated TCRs were analysed further at the level of specific ORF or position within ORF. Depth was the summed frequency of annotated unique rearrangements, while breadth was defined as annotated unique rearrangements over total unique productive rearrangements. TCR breadth was compared between groups using two-sided Wilcoxon rank-sum tests. The immuneACCESS repertoire file appears here via TCRdb, limited to in-frame rearrangements. These files lack a portion of the clones; in checked studies, under half of the deficit traces to unresolved V genes, and the cause of the others is not known. That table supplies the V and J calls and clone size; D and trimming were determined from the DNA. The sample table records about 420,000 clones; around nine tenths of these occur just once. The ten largest account for 3.6% of the sample.

In the case of this clone: Its antigen remains unidentified. Base-call qualities are not available, and no considerably larger clone is one nucleotide away.

Trimming at the junction amounts to 4 bases on V and 2 bases on J, and the germline ends lie 8 bases apart. The CDR3 starts with the cysteine, ends with the phenylalanine, and has 13 residues. Of the read, only the CDR3 DNA is kept; its 39 bases are in frame from base 1. CDR1 SNHLY and CDR2 FYNNEI are derived from the germline V gene. The sequencing used peripheral blood, collected in a trial of Ad26.COV2.S vaccine versus placebo. This clonotype originated in a person aged 18-60 years who received the Ad26.COV2.S COVID-19 vaccine or a placebo. The V gene is TRBV2 and the J gene is TRBJ2-5; there is no confident call for the D gene. The DNA is TGTGCCAGCAGTGTGCGGATTCAAGAGACCCAGTACTTC. Its protein is CASSVRIQETQYF.